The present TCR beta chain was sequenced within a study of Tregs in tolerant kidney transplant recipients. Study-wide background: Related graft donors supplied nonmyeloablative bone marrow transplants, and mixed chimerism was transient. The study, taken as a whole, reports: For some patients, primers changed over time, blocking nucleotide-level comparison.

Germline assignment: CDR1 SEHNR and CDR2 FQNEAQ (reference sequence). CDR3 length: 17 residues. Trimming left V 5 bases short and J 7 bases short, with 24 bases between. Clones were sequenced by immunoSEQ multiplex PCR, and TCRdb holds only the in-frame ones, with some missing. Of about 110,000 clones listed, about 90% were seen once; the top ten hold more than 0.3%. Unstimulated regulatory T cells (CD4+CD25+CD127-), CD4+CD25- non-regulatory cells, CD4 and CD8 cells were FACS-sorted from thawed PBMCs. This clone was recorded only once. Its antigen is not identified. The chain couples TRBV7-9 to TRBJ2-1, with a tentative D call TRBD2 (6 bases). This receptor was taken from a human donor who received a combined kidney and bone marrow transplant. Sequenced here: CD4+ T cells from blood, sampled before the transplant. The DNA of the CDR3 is TGTGCCAGCAGCCGTTCCGGGACTGGGTCCTACCGGAATGAGCAGTTCTTC. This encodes CASSRSGTGSYRNEQFF.